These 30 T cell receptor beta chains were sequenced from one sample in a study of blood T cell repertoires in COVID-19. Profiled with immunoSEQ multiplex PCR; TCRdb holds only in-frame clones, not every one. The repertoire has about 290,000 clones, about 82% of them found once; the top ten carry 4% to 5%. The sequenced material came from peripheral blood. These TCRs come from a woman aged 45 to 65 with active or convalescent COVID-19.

The CDR3 DNA is TGTGCCAGCAATACCTTGACAGATTATAATTCACCCCTCCACTTT. Translated: CASNTLTDYNSPLHF. The chain is built from TRBV5-6 and TRBJ1-6, with D perhaps matching TRBD1 (5 bases). Germline CDR1 reads SGHDT; CDR2 reads YYEEEE. V lost 6 bases and J 4 bases, leaving 14 bases between the germline ends. The CDR3 sequence is 15 residues long.

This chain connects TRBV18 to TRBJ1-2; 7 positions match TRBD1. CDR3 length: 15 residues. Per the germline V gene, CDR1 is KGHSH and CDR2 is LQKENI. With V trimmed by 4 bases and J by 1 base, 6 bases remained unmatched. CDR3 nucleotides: TGTGCCAGCTCACGTACAGGGGAAATTAACTATGGCTACACCTTC. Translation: CASSRTGEINYGYTF.

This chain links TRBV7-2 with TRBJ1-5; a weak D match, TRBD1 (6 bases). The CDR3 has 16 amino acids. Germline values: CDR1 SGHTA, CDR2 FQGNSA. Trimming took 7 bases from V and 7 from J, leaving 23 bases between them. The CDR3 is CASTPRGGGFGQPQHF. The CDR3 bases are TGTGCCAGCACCCCAAGGGGGGGCGGGTTTGGGCAGCCCCAGCATTTT.

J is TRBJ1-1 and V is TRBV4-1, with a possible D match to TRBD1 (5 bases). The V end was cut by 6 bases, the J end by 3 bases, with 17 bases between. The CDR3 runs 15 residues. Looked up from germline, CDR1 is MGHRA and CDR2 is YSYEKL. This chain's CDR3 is CASRKTGLGDTEAFF. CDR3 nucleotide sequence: TGCGCCAGCAGAAAGACGGGTTTAGGGGACACTGAAGCTTTCTTT.

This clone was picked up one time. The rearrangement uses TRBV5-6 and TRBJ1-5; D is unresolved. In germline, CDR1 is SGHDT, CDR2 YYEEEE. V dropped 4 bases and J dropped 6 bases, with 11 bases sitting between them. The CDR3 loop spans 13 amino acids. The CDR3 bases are TGTGCCAGCAGCCGGGCCGGAGGTCAGCCCCAGCATTTT. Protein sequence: CASSRAGGQPQHF.

This CDR3 is CAWSAALGGRNTF. The DNA of the CDR3 is TGTGCCTGGAGTGCGGCTCTTGGGGGCCGGAACACCTTC. The chain links TRBV30 to TRBJ1-2, with a weak D call TRBD1 (6 bases). V dropped 1 base and J dropped 12 bases, with 18 bases sitting between them. Germline CDR1 reads GTSNPN; CDR2 reads SVGIG (reference sequence). This CDR3 region has 13 residues.

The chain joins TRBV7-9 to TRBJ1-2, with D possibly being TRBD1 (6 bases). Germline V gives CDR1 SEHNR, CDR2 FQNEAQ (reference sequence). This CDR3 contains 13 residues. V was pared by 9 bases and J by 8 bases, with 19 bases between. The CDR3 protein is CASFGGREGGYTF. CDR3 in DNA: TGTGCCAGTTTCGGGGGCAGGGAGGGCGGCTACACCTTC. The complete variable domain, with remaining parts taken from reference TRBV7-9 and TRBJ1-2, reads DTGVSQNPRHKITKRGQNVTFRCDPISEHNRLYWYRQTLGQGPEFLTYFQNEAQLEKSRLLSDRFSAERPKGSFSTLEIQRTEQGDSAMYLCASFGGREGGYTFGSGTRLTVV.

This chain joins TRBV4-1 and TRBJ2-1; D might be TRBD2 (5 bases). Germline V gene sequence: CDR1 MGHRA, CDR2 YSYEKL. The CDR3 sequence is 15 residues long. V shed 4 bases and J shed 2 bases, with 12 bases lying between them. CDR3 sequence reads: CASSPSTKTYNEQFF. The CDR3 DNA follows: TGCGCCAGCAGCCCGTCGACTAAAACCTACAATGAGCAGTTCTTC.

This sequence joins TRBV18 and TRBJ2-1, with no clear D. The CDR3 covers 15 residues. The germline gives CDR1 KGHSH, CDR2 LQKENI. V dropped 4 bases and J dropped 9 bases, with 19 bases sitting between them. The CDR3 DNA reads TGTGCCAGCTCACGCGAACCCCTTCTTACTGGTGAGCAGTTCTTC. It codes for CASSREPLLTGEQFF.

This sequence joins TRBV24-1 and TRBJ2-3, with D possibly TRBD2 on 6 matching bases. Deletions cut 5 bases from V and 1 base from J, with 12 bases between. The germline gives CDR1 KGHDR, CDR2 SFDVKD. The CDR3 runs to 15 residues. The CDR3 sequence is CATSAPREGTDTQYF. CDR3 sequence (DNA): TGTGCCACCAGTGCCCCGAGGGAGGGCACAGATACGCAGTATTTT.

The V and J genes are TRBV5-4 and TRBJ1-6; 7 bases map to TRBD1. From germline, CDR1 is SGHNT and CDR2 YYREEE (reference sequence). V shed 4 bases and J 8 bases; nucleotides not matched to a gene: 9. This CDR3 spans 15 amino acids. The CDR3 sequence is CASSSRQGNDSPLHF. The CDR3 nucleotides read TGTGCCAGCAGCAGCAGACAGGGAAATGATTCACCCCTCCACTTT.

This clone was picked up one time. CDR3 region: CASSIGGGSFQLFF. In DNA form, the CDR3 reads TGTGCCAGTAGTATTGGCGGGGGAAGCTTCCAACTGTTTTTT. The chain carries TRBV19 and TRBJ1-4; possibly TRBD1 for D (5 bases). The V and J ends lost 3 bases and 12 bases respectively, with 17 bases between them. This CDR3 is 14 amino acids long. CDR1 is LNHDA and CDR2 is SQIVND in the germline V gene (reference sequence).

The CDR3 loop is CASSLRGGLDRGLHWEQFF. The CDR3 DNA sequence: TGTGCCAGCAGTTTGCGGGGGGGTTTAGACAGGGGCCTACATTGGGAGCAGTTCTTC. The chain uses TRBV28 and TRBJ2-1, with D possibly being TRBD2 (9 bases). Germline lookup yields CDR1 MDHEN and CDR2 SYDVKM. V shed 3 bases and J shed 10 bases, with 31 bases lying between them. The CDR3 has 19 residues.

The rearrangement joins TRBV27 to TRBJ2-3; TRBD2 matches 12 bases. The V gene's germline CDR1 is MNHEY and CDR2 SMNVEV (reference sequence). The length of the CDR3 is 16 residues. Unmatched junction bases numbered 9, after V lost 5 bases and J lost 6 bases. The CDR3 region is CASSQTSGSGADTQYF. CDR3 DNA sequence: TGTGCCAGCAGTCAGACTAGCGGGAGCGGGGCGGATACGCAGTATTTT.

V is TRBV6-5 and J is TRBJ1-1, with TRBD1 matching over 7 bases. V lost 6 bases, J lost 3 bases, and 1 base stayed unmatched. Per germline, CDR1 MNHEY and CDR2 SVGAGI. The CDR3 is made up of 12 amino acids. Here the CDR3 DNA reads TGTGCCAGCAGGGGACAGTACACTGAAGCTTTCTTT. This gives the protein CASRGQYTEAFF.

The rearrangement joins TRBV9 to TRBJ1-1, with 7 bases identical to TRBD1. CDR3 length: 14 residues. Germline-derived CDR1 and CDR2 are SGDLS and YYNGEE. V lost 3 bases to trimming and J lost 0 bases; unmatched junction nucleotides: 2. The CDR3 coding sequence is TGTGCCAGCAGCGCGGGACAGATGAACACTGAAGCTTTCTTT. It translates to CASSAGQMNTEAFF.

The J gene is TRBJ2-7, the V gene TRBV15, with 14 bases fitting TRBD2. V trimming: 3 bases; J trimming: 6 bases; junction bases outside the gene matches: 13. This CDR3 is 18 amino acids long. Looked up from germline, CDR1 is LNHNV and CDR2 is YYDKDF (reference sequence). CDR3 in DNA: TGTGCCACCAGCAGGTCATCCGGGACTAGCGGGAGACGTACCGAGCAGTACTTC. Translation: CATSRSSGTSGRRTEQYF.

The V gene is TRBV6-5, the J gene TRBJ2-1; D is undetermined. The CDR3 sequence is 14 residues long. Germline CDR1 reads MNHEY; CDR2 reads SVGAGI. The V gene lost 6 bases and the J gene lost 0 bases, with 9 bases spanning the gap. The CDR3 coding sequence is TGTGCCAGCAGAGCTAGTGGCTCCTACAATGAGCAGTTCTTC. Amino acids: CASRASGSYNEQFF.

The chain's CDR3 is CASSLRVRGEQYF. The DNA for the CDR3 is TGTGCCAGCAGCTTACGGGTCCGGGGGGAGCAGTACTTC. This chain connects TRBV7-2 to TRBJ2-7, with D maybe TRBD2 (6 bases). V lost 2 bases to trimming and J lost 7 bases, with 12 bases between them. CDR1 is SGHTA and CDR2 is FQGNSA in the germline V gene. This CDR3 is built from 13 residues.

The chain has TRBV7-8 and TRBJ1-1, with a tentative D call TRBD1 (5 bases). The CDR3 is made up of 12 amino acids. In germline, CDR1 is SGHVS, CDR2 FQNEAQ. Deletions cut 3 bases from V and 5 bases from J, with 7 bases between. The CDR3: CASSLGRTEAFF. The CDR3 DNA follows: TGTGCCAGCAGCTTGGGGCGGACTGAAGCTTTCTTT.

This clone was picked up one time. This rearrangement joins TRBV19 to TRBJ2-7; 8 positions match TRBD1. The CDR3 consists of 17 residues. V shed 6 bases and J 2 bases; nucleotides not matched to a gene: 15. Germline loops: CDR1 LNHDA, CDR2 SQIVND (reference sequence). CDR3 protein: CASSTSGTGILAYEQYF. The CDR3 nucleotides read TGTGCCAGTAGCACTTCCGGGACAGGCATTTTAGCCTACGAGCAGTACTTC. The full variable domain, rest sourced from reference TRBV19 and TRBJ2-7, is DGGITQSPKYLFRKEGQNVTLSCEQNLNHDAMYWYRQDPGQGLRLIYYSQIVNDFQKGDIAEGYSVSREKKESFPLTVTSAQKNPTAFYLCASSTSGTGILAYEQYFGPGTRLTVT.

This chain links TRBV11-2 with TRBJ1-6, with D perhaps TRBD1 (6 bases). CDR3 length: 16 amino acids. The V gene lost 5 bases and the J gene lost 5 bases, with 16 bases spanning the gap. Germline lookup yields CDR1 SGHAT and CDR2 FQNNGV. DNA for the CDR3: TGTGCCAGCAGCCGTCGGGGGGCAGGGAATAATTCACCCCTCCACTTT. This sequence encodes CASSRRGAGNNSPLHF.

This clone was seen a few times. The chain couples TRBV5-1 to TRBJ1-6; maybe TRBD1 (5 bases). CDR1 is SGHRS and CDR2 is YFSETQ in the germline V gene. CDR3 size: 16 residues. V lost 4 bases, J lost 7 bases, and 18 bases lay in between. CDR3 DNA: TGCGCCAGCAGCCCCTTCTCGGACACTAAAAATTCACCCCTCCACTTT. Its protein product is CASSPFSDTKNSPLHF.

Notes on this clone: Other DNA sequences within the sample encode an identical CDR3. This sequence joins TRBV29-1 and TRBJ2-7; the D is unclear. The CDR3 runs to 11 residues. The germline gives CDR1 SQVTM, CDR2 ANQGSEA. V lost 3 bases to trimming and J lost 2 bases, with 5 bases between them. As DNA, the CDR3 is TGCAGCGTTGAGGGCCCCTACGAGCAGTACTTC. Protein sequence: CSVEGPYEQYF.

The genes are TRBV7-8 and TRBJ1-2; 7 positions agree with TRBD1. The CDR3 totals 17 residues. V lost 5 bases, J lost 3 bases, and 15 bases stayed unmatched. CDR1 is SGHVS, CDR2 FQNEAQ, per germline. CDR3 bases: TGTGCCAGCAGCCGGGCGACAGGGTATGGGTTGGACTATGGCTACACCTTC. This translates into CASSRATGYGLDYGYTF. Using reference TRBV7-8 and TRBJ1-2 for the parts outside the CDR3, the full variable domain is GAGVSQSPRYKVAKRGQDVALRCDPISGHVSLFWYQQALGQGPEFLTYFQNEAQLDKSGLPSDRFFAERPEGSVSTLKIQRTQQEDSAVYLCASSRATGYGLDYGYTFGSGTRLTVV.

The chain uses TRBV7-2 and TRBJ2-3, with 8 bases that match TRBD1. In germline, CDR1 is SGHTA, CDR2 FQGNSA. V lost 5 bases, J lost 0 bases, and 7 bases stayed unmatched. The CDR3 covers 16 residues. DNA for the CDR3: TGTGCCAGCAGCGCCGGGACAGGCCCTAGCACAGATACGCAGTATTTT. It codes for CASSAGTGPSTDTQYF.

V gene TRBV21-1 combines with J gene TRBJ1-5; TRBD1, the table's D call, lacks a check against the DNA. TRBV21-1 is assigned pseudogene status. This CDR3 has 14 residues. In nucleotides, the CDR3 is TGTGCCAGCAACAGGGGCCGGGACAATCAGCCCCAGCATTTT. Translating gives CASNRGRDNQPQHF.

The DNA for the CDR3 is TGTGCCAGCAGCCGCGCCGGGATGGATACGCAGTATTTT. Translating it yields CASSRAGMDTQYF. The chain is built from TRBV7-9 and TRBJ2-3, with TRBD2 as a possible D gene (5 bases). The ends were cut back, 5 bases at V and 6 bases at J, with 12 bases in the middle. Germline V gives CDR1 SEHNR, CDR2 FQNEAQ (reference sequence). The CDR3 spans 13 residues.

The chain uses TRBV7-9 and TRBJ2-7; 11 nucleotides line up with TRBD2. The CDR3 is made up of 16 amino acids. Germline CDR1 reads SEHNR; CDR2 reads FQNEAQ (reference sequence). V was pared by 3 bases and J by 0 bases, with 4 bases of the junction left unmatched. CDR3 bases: TGTGCCAGCAGCTTGGGGACTAGCGGTAGCTCCTACGAGCAGTACTTC. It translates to CASSLGTSGSSYEQYF. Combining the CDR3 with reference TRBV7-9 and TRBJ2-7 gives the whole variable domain DTGVSQNPRHKITKRGQNVTFRCDPISEHNRLYWYRQTLGQGPEFLTYFQNEAQLEKSRLLSDRFSAERPKGSFSTLEIQRTEQGDSAMYLCASSLGTSGSSYEQYFGPGTRLTVT.

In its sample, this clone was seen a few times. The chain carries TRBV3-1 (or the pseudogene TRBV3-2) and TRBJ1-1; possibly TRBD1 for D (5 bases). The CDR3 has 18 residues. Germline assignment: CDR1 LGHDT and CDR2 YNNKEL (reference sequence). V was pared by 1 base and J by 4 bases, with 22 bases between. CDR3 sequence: CASSQAPKESGWGTEAFF. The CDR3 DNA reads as TGTGCCAGCAGCCAAGCCCCCAAGGAATCAGGGTGGGGCACTGAAGCTTTCTTT.